This TCR beta chain was recorded in a study of regulatory T cells in long-lasting Graves disease. HTBI primers from iRepertoire and Arm-PCR of CDR3 regions yielded the TCR beta libraries. TCRdb independently ran MiXCR on the multiplex PCR reads; one entry per CDR3 protein. The sample carries roughly 400,000 distinct CDR3 sequences, 20% to 25% recorded once. As for time point: persistent/refractory GD, antithyroid drugs over 5 years with positive TRAb. Extracted RNA from PBMCs served as the source of the TCR library. Deletions cut 4 bases from V and 5 bases from J, with 18 bases between. CDR3 length: 15 residues. The V gene's germline CDR1 is SGHDT and CDR2 YYEEEE.

The chain uses TRBV5-6 and TRBJ1-1; D unclear. This receptor was identified in a female donor with Graves disease. The sequenced sample was peripheral blood mononuclear cells (PBMCs), obtained when the disease was refractory, from a patient treated with antithyroid drugs. The CDR3 nucleotides are TGTGCCAGCAGCGGGAGACTGGGTCCTGGGACTGAAGCTTTCTTT. Protein product: CASSGRLGPGTEAFF.